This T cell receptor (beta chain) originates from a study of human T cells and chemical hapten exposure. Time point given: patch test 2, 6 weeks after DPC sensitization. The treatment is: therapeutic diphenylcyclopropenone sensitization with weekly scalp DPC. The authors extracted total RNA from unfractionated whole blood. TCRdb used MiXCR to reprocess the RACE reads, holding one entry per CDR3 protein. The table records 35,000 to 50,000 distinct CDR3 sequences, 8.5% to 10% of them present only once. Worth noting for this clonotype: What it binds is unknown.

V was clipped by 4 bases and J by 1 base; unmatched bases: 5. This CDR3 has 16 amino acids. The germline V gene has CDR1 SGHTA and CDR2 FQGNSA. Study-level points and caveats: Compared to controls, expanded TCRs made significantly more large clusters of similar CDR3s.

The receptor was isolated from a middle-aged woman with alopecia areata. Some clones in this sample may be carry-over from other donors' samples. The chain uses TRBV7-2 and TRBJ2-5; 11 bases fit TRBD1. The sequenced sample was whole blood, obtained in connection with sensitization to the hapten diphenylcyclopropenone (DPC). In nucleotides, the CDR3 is TGTGCCAGCAGCTCCAGGACAGGGGGCTCCCAAGAGACCCAGTACTTC. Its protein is CASSSRTGGSQETQYF.